The 2 T cell receptor beta chains presented below share a single source sample, sequenced in a study of shared clonotypes between healthy human individuals. This table comes from immunoSEQ multiplex PCR, and its TCRdb copy is limited to in-frame clones, with some not included. This sample has about 2.4 million clones, with just over 90% found just once. Input material: naive CD4+ T cells sorted from blood. Subset: CD45RA+ positively selected. The receptors stem from a man aged 18 to 29 in good health.

The CDR3 region has the DNA TGCGCCAGCCAGACAGGGACCATGGTGAACACTGAAGCTTTCTTT. This gives the protein CASQTGTMVNTEAFF. This chain uses TRBV5-1 with TRBJ1-1, with 7 bases aligning to TRBD1. The CDR3 runs 15 residues. Germline loops: CDR1 SGHRS, CDR2 YFSETQ. V gave up 7 bases and J gave up 0 bases; unmatched junction bases: 9.

V usage is TRBV5-1 and J usage is TRBJ2-6; the D gene is possibly TRBD1 (6 bases). This CDR3 contains 15 residues. CDR1 is SGHRS and CDR2 is YFSETQ in the germline V gene. V lost 5 bases and J lost 0, with 9 bases in between. The CDR3 loop is CASSTGISGANVLTF. The CDR3 bases are TGCGCCAGCAGTACAGGGATCTCTGGGGCCAACGTCCTGACTTTC.